The entry below gives a single T cell receptor beta chain sequence along with its context. This sample stems from a study of T cells in Graves' hyperthyroidism and ophthalmopathy. Germline assignment: CDR1 SEHNR and CDR2 FQNEAQ (reference sequence). The CDR3 length is 15 residues. The V gene lost 4 bases and the J gene lost 8 bases, with 20 bases spanning the gap. Amplification of TCR beta CDR3 regions used RNA as the template. An initial round of RT-PCR targeting the TCR CDR3 relied on the HTBI primer set. TCRdb called the multiplex PCR reads again in MiXCR, with one record for every CDR3 protein. The repertoire holds about 700,000 distinct CDR3 sequences, with approximately 14% as singletons.

The origin of this receptor is a woman younger than 30 with Graves' hyperthyroidism. Sequenced sample: blood. The chain couples TRBV7-9 to TRBJ1-2, with a tentative D call TRBD1 (5 bases). CDR3 in amino acids: CASSSLPGEARGYTF. CDR3 coding DNA: TGTGCCAGCAGCTCCCTCCCGGGGGAGGCGCGGGGCTACACCTTC.